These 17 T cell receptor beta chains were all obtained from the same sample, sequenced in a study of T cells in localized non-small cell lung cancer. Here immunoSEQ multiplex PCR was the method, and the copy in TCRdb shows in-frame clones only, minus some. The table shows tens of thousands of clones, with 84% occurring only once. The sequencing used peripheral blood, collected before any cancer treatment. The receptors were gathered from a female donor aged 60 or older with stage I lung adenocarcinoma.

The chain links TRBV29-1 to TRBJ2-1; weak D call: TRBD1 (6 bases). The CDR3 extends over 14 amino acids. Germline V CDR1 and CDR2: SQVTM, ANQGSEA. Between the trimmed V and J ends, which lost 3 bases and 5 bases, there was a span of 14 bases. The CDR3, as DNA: TGCAGCGTTGAGAGAGGCAGGGGCAACAATGAGCAGTTCTTC. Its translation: CSVERGRGNNEQFF.

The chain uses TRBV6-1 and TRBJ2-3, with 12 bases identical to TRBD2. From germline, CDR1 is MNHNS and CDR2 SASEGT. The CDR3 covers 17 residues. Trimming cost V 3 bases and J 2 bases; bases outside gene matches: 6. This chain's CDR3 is CASSDRGLAGFTDTQYF. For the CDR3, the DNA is TGTGCCAGCAGTGACCGAGGACTAGCGGGATTCACAGATACGCAGTATTTT.

The CDR3 spells CATQGLAGAYEQYF. CDR3 DNA sequence: TGTGCCACCCAAGGGCTAGCGGGGGCTTACGAGCAGTACTTC. The J gene is TRBJ2-7, the V gene TRBV10-3, with 10 bases that match TRBD2. Germline CDR1 ENHRY, CDR2 SYGVKD. J lost 4 bases, V lost 10 bases, and 10 bases had no gene match. The CDR3 runs to 14 residues.

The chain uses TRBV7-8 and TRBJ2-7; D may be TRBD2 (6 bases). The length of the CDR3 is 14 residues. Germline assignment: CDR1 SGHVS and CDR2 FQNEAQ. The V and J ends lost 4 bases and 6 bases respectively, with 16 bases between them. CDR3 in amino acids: CASSSRLQGGEQYF. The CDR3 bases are TGTGCCAGCAGCTCCCGACTCCAGGGAGGCGAGCAGTACTTC.

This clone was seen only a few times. DNA for the CDR3: TGTGCCAGCAGTTCCGTTGAGGGGTTCTATGGCTACACCTTC. Translating it yields CASSSVEGFYGYTF. The chain is built from TRBV27 and TRBJ1-2; the D gene is possibly TRBD1 (5 bases). Trimming stripped 4 bases from V and 4 bases from J, with 13 bases between. The CDR3 sequence is 14 residues long. Germline CDR1 MNHEY, CDR2 SMNVEV (reference sequence).

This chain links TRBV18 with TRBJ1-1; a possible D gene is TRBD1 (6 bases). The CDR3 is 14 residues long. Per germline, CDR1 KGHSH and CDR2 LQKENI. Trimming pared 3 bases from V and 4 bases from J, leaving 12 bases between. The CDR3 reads CASSPGGPGTEAFF. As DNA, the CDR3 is TGTGCCAGCTCACCTGGGGGGCCGGGCACTGAAGCTTTCTTT.

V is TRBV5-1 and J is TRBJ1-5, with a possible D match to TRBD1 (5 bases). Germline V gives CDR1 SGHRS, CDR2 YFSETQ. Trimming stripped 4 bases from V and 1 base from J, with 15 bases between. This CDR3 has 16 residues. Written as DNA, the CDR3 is TGCGCCAGCAGCCCTACTGGGGGGGGGAGCAATCAGCCCCAGCATTTT. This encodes CASSPTGGGSNQPQHF.

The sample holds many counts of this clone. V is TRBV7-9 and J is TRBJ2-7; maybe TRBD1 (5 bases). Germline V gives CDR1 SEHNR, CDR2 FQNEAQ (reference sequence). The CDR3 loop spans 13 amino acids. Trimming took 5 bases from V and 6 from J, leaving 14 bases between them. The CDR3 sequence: CASSPTDKSEQYF. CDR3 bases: TGTGCCAGCAGCCCGACAGATAAGTCCGAGCAGTACTTC.

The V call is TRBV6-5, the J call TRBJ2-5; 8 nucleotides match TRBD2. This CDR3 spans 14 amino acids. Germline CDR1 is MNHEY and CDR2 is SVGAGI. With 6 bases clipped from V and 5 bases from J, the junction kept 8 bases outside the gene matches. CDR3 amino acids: CASSPSGTSETQYF. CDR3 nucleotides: TGTGCCAGCAGCCCTTCCGGGACTAGTGAGACCCAGTACTTC.

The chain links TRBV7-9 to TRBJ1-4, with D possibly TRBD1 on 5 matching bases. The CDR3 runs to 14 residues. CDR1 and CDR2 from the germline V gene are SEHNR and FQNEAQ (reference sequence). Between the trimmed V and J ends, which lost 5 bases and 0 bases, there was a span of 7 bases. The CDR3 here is CASSRQPTNEKLFF. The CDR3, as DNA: TGTGCCAGCAGCCGACAGCCAACTAATGAAAAACTGTTTTTT.

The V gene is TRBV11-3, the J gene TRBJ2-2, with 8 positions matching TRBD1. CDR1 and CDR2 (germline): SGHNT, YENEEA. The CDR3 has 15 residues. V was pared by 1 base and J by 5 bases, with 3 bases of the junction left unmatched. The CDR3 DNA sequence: TGTGCCAGCAGCTTAGGGACAGGGAGAACCGGGGAGCTGTTTTTT. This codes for CASSLGTGRTGELFF. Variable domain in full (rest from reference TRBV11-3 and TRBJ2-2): EAGVVQSPRYKIIEKKQPVAFWCNPISGHNTLYWYLQNLGQGPELLIRYENEEAVDDSQLPKDRFSAERLKGVDSTLKIQPAELGDSAVYLCASSLGTGRTGELFFGEGSRLTVL.

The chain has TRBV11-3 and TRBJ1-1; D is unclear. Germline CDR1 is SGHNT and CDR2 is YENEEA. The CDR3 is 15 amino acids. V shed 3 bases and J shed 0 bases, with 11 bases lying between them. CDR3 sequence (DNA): TGTGCCAGCAGCTTTAAAGCGATTTTGAACACTGAAGCTTTCTTT. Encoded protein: CASSFKAILNTEAFF.

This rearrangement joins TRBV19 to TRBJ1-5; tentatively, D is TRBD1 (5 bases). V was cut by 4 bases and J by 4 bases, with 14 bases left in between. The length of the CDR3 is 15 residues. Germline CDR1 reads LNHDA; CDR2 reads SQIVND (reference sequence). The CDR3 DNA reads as TGTGCCAGTAGTAATCAGGACACGAAAAATCAGCCCCAGCATTTT. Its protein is CASSNQDTKNQPQHF.

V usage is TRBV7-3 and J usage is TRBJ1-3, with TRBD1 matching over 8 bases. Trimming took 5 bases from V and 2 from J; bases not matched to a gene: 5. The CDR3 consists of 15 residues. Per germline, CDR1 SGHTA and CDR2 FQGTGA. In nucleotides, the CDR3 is TGTGCCAGCAGCCAGGACAGGGACCCTGGAAACACCATATATTTT. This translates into CASSQDRDPGNTIYF.

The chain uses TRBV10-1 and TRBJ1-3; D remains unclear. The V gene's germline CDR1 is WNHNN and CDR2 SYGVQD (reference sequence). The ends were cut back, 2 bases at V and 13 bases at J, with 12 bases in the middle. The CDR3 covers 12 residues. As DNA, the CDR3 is TGCGCCAGCAGTGAGGGACCCCGCGGGATATATTTT. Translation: CASSEGPRGIYF.

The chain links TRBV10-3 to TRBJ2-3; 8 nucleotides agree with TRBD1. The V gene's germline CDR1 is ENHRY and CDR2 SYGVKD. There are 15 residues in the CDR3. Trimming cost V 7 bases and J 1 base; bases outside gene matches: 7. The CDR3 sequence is CAIMRSTGGTDTQYF. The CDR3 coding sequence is TGTGCCATCATGCGTTCGACAGGGGGCACAGATACGCAGTATTTT.

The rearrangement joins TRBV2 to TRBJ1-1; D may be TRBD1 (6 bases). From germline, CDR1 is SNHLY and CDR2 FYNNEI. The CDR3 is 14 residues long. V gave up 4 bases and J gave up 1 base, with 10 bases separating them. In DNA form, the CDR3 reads TGTGCCAGCAGTGTACAGGGACGGAACACTGAAGCTTTCTTT. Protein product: CASSVQGRNTEAFF.